This T cell receptor beta chain appears in the sequencing data of a study of prognosis after radiotherapy for stage I lung cancer. In the study overall: Individuals with stage I non-small cell lung cancer joined the cohort between early 2018 and January 2019. About 15 patients had newly diagnosed primary stage I lung tumors, and several had oligometastatic NSCLC after surgical resection of the primary tumor.

V trimming: 7 bases; J trimming: 6 bases; junction bases outside the gene matches: 1. Germline CDR1 SNHLY, CDR2 FYNNEI. The CDR3 is made up of 13 amino acids. This clonotype showed up many times. Its antigen remains unknown. The TCR beta CDR3 region was amplified from genomic DNA, with two rounds of multiplex PCR being used for the amplification. First-round PCR, the initial amplification, used primers specific to each TRBV and TRBJ gene. TCRdb re-called the multiplex PCR reads with MiXCR, one entry per CDR3 protein. Of about 14,000 distinct CDR3 sequences listed, about half were seen once; the top ten hold 38%. Findings of the study overall: It was in patients who developed distant metastases that Shannon entropy after stereotactic body radiation therapy was lower. Tumor specificity of expanded TCR clones went undetermined.

The sequenced sample was PBMCs, obtained before or after stereotactic body radiation therapy (not recorded which). The receptor was isolated from a donor over 45 with non-small cell lung cancer. The chain recombines TRBV2 with TRBJ2-4, with 12 nucleotides matching TRBD1. The CDR3 bases are TGTGCCAGCAAGGGACAGGGGGCAAACATTCAGTACTTC. It translates to CASKGQGANIQYF. Full variable domain (missing parts from reference TRBV2 and TRBJ2-4): EPEVTQTPSHQVTQMGQEVILRCVPISNHLYFYWYRQILGQKVEFLVSFYNNEISEKSEIFDDQFSVERPDGSNFTLKIRSTKLEDSAMYFCASKGQGANIQYFGAGTRLSVL.